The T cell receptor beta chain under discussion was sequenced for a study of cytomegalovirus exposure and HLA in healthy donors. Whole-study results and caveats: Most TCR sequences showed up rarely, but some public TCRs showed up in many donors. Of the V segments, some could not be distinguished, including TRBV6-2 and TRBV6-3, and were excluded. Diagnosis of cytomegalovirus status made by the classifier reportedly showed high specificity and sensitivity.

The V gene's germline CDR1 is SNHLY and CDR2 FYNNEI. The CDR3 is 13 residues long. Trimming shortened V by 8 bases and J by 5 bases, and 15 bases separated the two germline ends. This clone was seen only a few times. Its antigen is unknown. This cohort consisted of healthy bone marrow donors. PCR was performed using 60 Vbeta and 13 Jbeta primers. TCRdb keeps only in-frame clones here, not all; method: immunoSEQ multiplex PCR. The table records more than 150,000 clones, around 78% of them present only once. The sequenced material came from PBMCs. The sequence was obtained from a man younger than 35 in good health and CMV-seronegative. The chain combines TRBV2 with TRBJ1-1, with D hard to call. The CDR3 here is CASLPVRGTEAFF. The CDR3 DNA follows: TGTGCCAGCCTCCCCGTCCGAGGAACTGAAGCTTTCTTT.